This T cell receptor (beta chain) was recovered during a study of OX40 agonist ivuxolimab in advanced cancers. Generated by immunoSEQ multiplex PCR, the TCRdb table keeps only in-frame clones and is missing some. In the table there are about 110,000 clones, approximately 90% of which are singletons. The sequence was obtained from an adult with an advanced solid tumor such as melanoma, head and neck, liver or kidney cancer. Specimen: CD4+ or CD8+ T cells sorted from blood, collected in a trial of the OX40 agonist ivuxolimab.

The CDR3 DNA sequence: TGTGCCAGCAGCTTTACAGGGGCCTGGAATGAGCAGTTCTTC. This sequence encodes CASSFTGAWNEQFF. The rearrangement joins TRBV5-6 to TRBJ2-1, with TRBD1 identical over 7 bases. The CDR3 length is 14 residues. Germline assignment: CDR1 SGHDT and CDR2 YYEEEE. V trimming: 2 bases; J trimming: 7 bases; junction bases outside the gene matches: 6.